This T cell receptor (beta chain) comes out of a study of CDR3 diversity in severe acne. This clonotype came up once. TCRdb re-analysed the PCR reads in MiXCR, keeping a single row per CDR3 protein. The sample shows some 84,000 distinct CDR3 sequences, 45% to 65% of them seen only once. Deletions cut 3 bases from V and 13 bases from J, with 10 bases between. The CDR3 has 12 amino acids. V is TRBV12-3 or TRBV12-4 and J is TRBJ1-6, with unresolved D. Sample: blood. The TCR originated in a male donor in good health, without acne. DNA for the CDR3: TGTGCCAGCAGTTTCGACCCCTCTCCCCTCCACTTT. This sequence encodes CASSFDPSPLHF.